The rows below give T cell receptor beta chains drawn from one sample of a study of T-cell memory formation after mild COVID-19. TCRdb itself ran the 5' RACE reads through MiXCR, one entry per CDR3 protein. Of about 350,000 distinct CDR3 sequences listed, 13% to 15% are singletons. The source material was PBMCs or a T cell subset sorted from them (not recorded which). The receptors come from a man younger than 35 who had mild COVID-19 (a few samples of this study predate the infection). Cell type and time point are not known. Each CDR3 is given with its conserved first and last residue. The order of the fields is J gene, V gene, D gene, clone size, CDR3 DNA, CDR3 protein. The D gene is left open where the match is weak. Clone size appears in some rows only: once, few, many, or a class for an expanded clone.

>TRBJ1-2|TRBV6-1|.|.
TGTGCCAGCAGTGAGGGGGCCAAGGTCTATGGCTACACCTTC
CASSEGAKVYGYTF
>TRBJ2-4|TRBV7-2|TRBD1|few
TGTGCCAGCAGCTTGGGGACCACAGGGGGATGGCAAAACATTCAGTACTTC
CASSLGTTGGWQNIQYF
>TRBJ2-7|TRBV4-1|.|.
TGCGCCAGCAGTCTCCGGGACCCCACCTACGAGCAGTACTTC
CASSLRDPTYEQYF
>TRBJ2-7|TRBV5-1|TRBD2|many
TGCGCCAGCAGCTCCCTCCCCAAGGCTAGCGGTTCCTACGAGCAGTACTTC
CASSSLPKASGSYEQYF
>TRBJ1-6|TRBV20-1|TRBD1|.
TGCAGTGCTAGAGGGGGACAGGGTGGACTTGATAATTCACCCCTCCACTTT
CSARGGQGGLDNSPLHF
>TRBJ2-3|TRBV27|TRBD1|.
TGTGCCAGCAGTCCCAAGGGACAGCAACCCTTCGATAGCACAGATACGCAGTATTTT
CASSPKGQQPFDSTDTQYF
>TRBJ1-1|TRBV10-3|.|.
TGTTCCATCAGTGAATCCAGGGCGAACACTGAAGCTTTCTTT
CSISESRANTEAFF
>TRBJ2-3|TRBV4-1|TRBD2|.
TGCGCCAGCAGCCACATCTCACCGGGACTAAACCGAGATACGCAGTATTTT
CASSHISPGLNRDTQYF
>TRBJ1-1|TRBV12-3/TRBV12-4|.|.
TGTGCCAGCAGCCAAGACGCGAGGCGTGAAGCTTTCTTT
CASSQDARREAFF
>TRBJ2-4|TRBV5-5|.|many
TGTGCCAGCAGCTTTATAGGGGGGTTAGCCAAAAACATTCAGTACTTC
CASSFIGGLAKNIQYF
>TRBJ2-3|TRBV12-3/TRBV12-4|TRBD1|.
TGTGCCAGCAGTGGGGCTACAGGGGGGTTTGCAGATACGCAGTATTTT
CASSGATGGFADTQYF
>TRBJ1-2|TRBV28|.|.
TGTGCCAGCAGGCTCGGTGCTAAGTCGGGTGGCTACACCTTC
CASRLGAKSGGYTF
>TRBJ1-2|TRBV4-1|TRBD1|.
TGCGCCAGCAGCCAAACGAGGCCCGGGACAGGGGCGGTAGCCTATGGCTACACCTTC
CASSQTRPGTGAVAYGYTF
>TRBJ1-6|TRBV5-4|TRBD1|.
TGTGCCAGCAGCTTATGGACAGGGGGAACCCTCCACTTT
CASSLWTGGTLHF
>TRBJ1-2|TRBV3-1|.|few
TGTGCCAGCAGCCCCCTCGACAGTGGCTATGGCTACACCTTC
CASSPLDSGYGYTF
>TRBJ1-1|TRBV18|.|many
TGTGCCAGCAGCTCCACAGGGAACACTGAAGCTTTCTTT
CASSSTGNTEAFF
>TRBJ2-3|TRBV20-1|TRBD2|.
TGCAGTGCTAGTACCAGTAGCGGGCGAAGGGATACGCAGTATTTT
CSASTSSGRRDTQYF
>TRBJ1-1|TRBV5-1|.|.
TGCGCCAGCAGCTTGAGCCCCAGGACAAAAGGGACTGAAGCTTTCTTT
CASSLSPRTKGTEAFF
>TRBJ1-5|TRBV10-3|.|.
TGTGCCATCAGTGAGTCGGGGTCAGGAAATCAGCCCCAGCATTTT
CAISESGSGNQPQHF
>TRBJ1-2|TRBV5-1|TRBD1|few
TGCGCCAGCAGCTTGTTGTTAGGAGTCGGACAGGGGAATGGCTACACCTTC
CASSLLLGVGQGNGYTF
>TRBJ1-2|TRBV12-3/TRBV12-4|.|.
TGTGCCAGCAGTGTGGGGGAGGGCTTTAGCTATGGCTACACCTTC
CASSVGEGFSYGYTF
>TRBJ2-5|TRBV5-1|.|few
TGCGCCAGCAGCCCGGACCAGGACTTGGGTGAGACCCAGTACTTC
CASSPDQDLGETQYF
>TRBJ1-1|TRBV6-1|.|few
TGTGCCAGCAGAGCAATGAAGGGGGGGACCACTGAAGCTTTCTTT
CASRAMKGGTTEAFF
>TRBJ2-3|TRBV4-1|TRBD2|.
TGCGCCAGCAGCCAGACCGGGGGGTCGACAGATACGCAGTATTTT
CASSQTGGSTDTQYF
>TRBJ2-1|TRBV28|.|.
TGTGCCAGCAGGTCCTGGGGAAGCCCCCACAATGAGCAGTTCTTC
CASRSWGSPHNEQFF
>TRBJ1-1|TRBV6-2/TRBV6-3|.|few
TGTGCCAGCAGTTACTCCCCCGCAGGGCTGGACACTGAAGCTTTCTTT
CASSYSPAGLDTEAFF